Listed below are T cell receptor beta chains from one sample, sequenced in a study of blood T cell repertoires in COVID-19. Clones were sequenced by immunoSEQ multiplex PCR, and TCRdb holds only the in-frame ones, with some missing. The repertoire holds roughly 230,000 clones, with more than 75% as singletons. Sample: peripheral blood. Every receptor here comes from a man in his forties or fifties with acute or convalescent COVID-19. Both conserved end residues are part of each CDR3. A D gene is named only where the DNA matches it firmly. Clone size is not always given. Where it is, it says once, few, many or a class for expanded clones.

size	V	J	D	DNA	CDR3
-	TRBV6-1	TRBJ2-1	TRBD2	TGTGCCAGCAGTGCCCCTAGCGGGATCTCCTACAATGAGCAGTTCTTC	CASSAPSGISYNEQFF
-	TRBV28	TRBJ1-1	TRBD1	TGTGCCAGCACACGACAGGGGTTGGGCACTGAAGCTTTCTTT	CASTRQGLGTEAFF
-	TRBV6-5	TRBJ1-1	TRBD1	TGTGCCAGCAGTTACTCTGACAGGGGACGCACTGAAGCTTTCTTT	CASSYSDRGRTEAFF
-	TRBV11-2	TRBJ1-3	TRBD1	TGTGCCAGCAGCTTAATGACAGGGGGGAGAAACACCATATATTTT	CASSLMTGGRNTIYF
-	TRBV21-1	TRBJ1-2	-	TGTGCCAGCAGCACCCGGGGGGGGGCTAACTATGGCTACACCTTC	CASSTRGGANYGYTF
-	TRBV28	TRBJ1-6	TRBD1	TGTGCCATTACTAGACAGGGCTATAATTCACCCCTCCACTTT	CAITRQGYNSPLHF
-	TRBV5-4	TRBJ2-2	-	TGTGCCAGCAGCCTCCGGCAGGGCCGTACCGGGGAGCTGTTTTTT	CASSLRQGRTGELFF
few	TRBV5-6	TRBJ1-2	-	TGTGCCAGCAGCTTGGAGACAGCCGGAAACTATGGCTACACCTTC	CASSLETAGNYGYTF
-	TRBV5-1	TRBJ1-6	-	TGCGCCAGCAGCTTGGTTTCAGGGGTCGGTAATTCACCCCTCCACTTT	CASSLVSGVGNSPLHF
-	TRBV5-1	TRBJ1-2	TRBD1	TGCGCCAGCAGCCTTAGACAGGGGGCCGGCTATGGCTACACCTTC	CASSLRQGAGYGYTF
-	TRBV5-4	TRBJ2-3	TRBD1	TGTGCCAGCAGCTTGGGAGGGACAGGGTCAGATACGCAGTATTTT	CASSLGGTGSDTQYF
-	TRBV5-1	TRBJ1-2	TRBD1	TGCGCCAGCAGCTTGTGGTCCGGGGACAGGGGTTACACCTTC	CASSLWSGDRGYTF
-	TRBV7-2	TRBJ1-1	-	TGTGCCAGCAGCTATCGGGGGGGGAACACTGAAGCTTTCTTT	CASSYRGGNTEAFF
-	TRBV18	TRBJ2-2	-	TGTGCCAGCTCACCATTTCGGACATCGAACACCGGGGAGCTGTTTTTT	CASSPFRTSNTGELFF
-	TRBV7-2	TRBJ2-3	-	TGTGCCAGCAGCTCCCCCCAGACAGATACGCAGTATTTT	CASSSPQTDTQYF
-	TRBV7-9	TRBJ1-2	-	TGTGCCAGCAGCTTGGCGGGCCCCACGGCGGGCTACACCTTC	CASSLAGPTAGYTF
-	TRBV18	TRBJ1-6	TRBD1	TGTGCCAGCTCACCGGGACAGGGTAATTCACCCCTCCACTTT	CASSPGQGNSPLHF
-	TRBV2	TRBJ2-7	TRBD2	TGTGCCAGCAGCCGCACGACTAGCGGTGCCTACGAGCAGTACTTC	CASSRTTSGAYEQYF
-	TRBV12-3/TRBV12-4	TRBJ1-1	-	TGTGCCAGCAGTTTCGGGAACACTGAAGCTTTCTTT	CASSFGNTEAFF
-	TRBV7-6	TRBJ1-1	-	TGTGCCAGCAGCTTAGCCCCGGAGGCGCCGACTGAAGCTTTCTTT	CASSLAPEAPTEAFF
once	TRBV6-4	TRBJ2-1	-	TGTGCCAGCAGTGAGGGGGGATCCTACAATGAGCAGTTCTTC	CASSEGGSYNEQFF
-	TRBV11-2	TRBJ2-5	-	TGTGCCAGCAGCTTATTTGGGACACTCCCGGGGGAGACCCAGTACTTC	CASSLFGTLPGETQYF
-	TRBV28	TRBJ2-7	TRBD1	TGTGCCAGCAGTTTGTGGGGGACAGGGGGCGACGAGCAGTACTTC	CASSLWGTGGDEQYF
-	TRBV29-1	TRBJ2-4	-	TGCAGCGCCGAGCGGACGATGGAGAACATTCAGTACTTC	CSAERTMENIQYF
-	TRBV5-4	TRBJ2-3	TRBD2	TGTGCCAGCAGCCCCCCTGAGCGGGGGGATACGCAGTATTTT	CASSPPERGDTQYF
-	TRBV5-1	TRBJ1-4	-	TGCGCCAGCAGCTTGATGGGGGGGCGGGAGGAAAAACTGTTTTTT	CASSLMGGREEKLFF
-	TRBV28	TRBJ1-1	TRBD1	TGTGCCAGCAGTTCCCCCGGGACAGGGTTGAACACTGAAGCTTTCTTT	CASSSPGTGLNTEAFF
-	TRBV7-9	TRBJ1-3	TRBD1	TGTGCCAGCAGCCCAGGACAGGGGATATATGGAAACACCATATATTTT	CASSPGQGIYGNTIYF
-	TRBV27	TRBJ2-7	-	TGTGCCAGCAGTCGGAGGGATGGGAAGGGCGAGCAGTACTTC	CASSRRDGKGEQYF
-	TRBV24-1	TRBJ2-2	-	TGTGCCACCAGTGACGCGGGGACGAACACCGGGGAGCTGTTTTTT	CATSDAGTNTGELFF
-	TRBV6-5	TRBJ2-3	TRBD2	TGTGCCAGCAGTACTAGCGGGGCCAGGGATACGCAGTATTTT	CASSTSGARDTQYF
-	TRBV6-6	TRBJ2-7	TRBD1	TGTGCCAGCAGGGTGGACAGGGGGTCTTACGAGCAGTACTTC	CASRVDRGSYEQYF
-	TRBV5-1	TRBJ1-4	-	TGCGCCAGCAGCTTGAGAGGGATTAATGAAAAACTGTTTTTT	CASSLRGINEKLFF
many	TRBV6-4	TRBJ2-3	TRBD2	TGTGCCAGCAGTGAACTAGCGGGAAGCACAGATACGCAGTATTTT	CASSELAGSTDTQYF
-	TRBV2	TRBJ1-6	TRBD1	TGTGCCAGCAACCCGGGACAGGGATGGGGGGATTCACCCCTCCACTTT	CASNPGQGWGDSPLHF
-	TRBV4-2	TRBJ2-7	TRBD2	TGTGCCAGCAGCCAAGCGGCGGGGACTAACCCCGGCGAGCAGTACTTC	CASSQAAGTNPGEQYF
-	TRBV9	TRBJ2-2	TRBD1	TGTGCCAGCAGCGCGGACAGGGCTGGGACCGGGGAGCTGTTTTTT	CASSADRAGTGELFF
-	TRBV7-9	TRBJ2-7	-	TGTGCCAGCAGCTTAGCTGAAATTCCCAGCGAGCAGTACTTC	CASSLAEIPSEQYF
-	TRBV5-1	TRBJ2-3	TRBD1	TGCGCCAGCAGCTCACAGGGGTATACGCAGTATTTT	CASSSQGYTQYF
-	TRBV19	TRBJ2-5	-	TGTGCCAGTAGTATGTTGGCCCAAACCGAGACCCAGTACTTC	CASSMLAQTETQYF
-	TRBV28	TRBJ1-2	TRBD1	TGTGCCAGCAGTGGGACAGGGTCGGACACCTTC	CASSGTGSDTF
-	TRBV28	TRBJ1-2	-	TGTGCCAGCAGTTTAGGCAGGGCAGGGCGGGGGTATGGCTACACCTTC	CASSLGRAGRGYGYTF
-	TRBV9	TRBJ1-2	-	TGTGCCAGCAGTGCCGCGGGGTGGGGGAATGGCTACACCTTC	CASSAAGWGNGYTF
-	TRBV6-5	TRBJ1-1	-	TGTGCCAGCAGCCCCGGGTTTGAAGCTTTCTTT	CASSPGFEAFF
-	TRBV5-1	TRBJ1-4	TRBD1	TGCGCCAGCAGCTTTACAGGGGTGAGGGGTGAAAAACTGTTTTTT	CASSFTGVRGEKLFF
-	TRBV10-1	TRBJ2-4	TRBD1	TGCGCCAGCAGAACCGGGACAGTGATTCTAGCCAAAAACATTCAGTACTTC	CASRTGTVILAKNIQYF
-	TRBV21-1	TRBJ1-3	-	TGTGCCAGCAGCAAAGGACAGCCCTCTGGAAACACCATATATTTT	CASSKGQPSGNTIYF
once	TRBV2	TRBJ2-1	TRBD1	TGTGCCAGACAGGGGCGGGATGAGCAGTTCTTC	CARQGRDEQFF
-	TRBV29-1	TRBJ2-7	-	TGCAGCGTTCTAGACCTGATGCCCTACGAGCAGTACTTC	CSVLDLMPYEQYF
-	TRBV11-3	TRBJ2-3	TRBD2	TGTGCCAGCAGCCCGGGAGGGTGGGGAGAAACAGATACGCAGTATTTT	CASSPGGWGETDTQYF
-	TRBV7-2	TRBJ2-1	-	TGTGCCAGCAGCTTCAGCGTCTCTGGTAATGAGCAGTTCTTC	CASSFSVSGNEQFF
-	TRBV7-7	TRBJ1-1	-	TGTGCCAGCAGCCACCTTTCAGGGGACACTGAAGCTTTCTTT	CASSHLSGDTEAFF
-	TRBV9	TRBJ2-5	-	TGTGCCAGCACCCCCCAGGGTCGGACCCAAGAGACCCAGTACTTC	CASTPQGRTQETQYF
-	TRBV18	TRBJ1-6	TRBD1	TGTGCCAGCTCACCAGCGGACAGGGTTGAATCACCCCTCCACTTT	CASSPADRVESPLHF
-	TRBV27	TRBJ2-1	-	TGTGCCAGCAGTTTTGGTCTAGGACTCTACCATGAGCAGTTCTTC	CASSFGLGLYHEQFF